What follows are 23 T cell receptor beta chains derived from one specimen sequenced in a study of identical twins. TCRdb re-called the 5' RACE reads through MiXCR, storing one row per CDR3 protein. Here the sample spans hundreds of thousands of distinct CDR3 sequences, 8.5% to 9.5% being singletons. The data also belong to a second study, concerning yellow fever vaccine responses in identical twins.

Sequenced: PBMCs. The source is a woman aged 18-30 years in good health.

The sample holds a few counts of this clonotype. The J gene is TRBJ2-7, the V gene TRBV5-1; 8 bases align to TRBD1. Per the germline V gene, CDR1 is SGHRS and CDR2 is YFSETQ. The CDR3 is made up of 17 amino acids. V shed 1 base, J shed 5 bases, and the junction held 14 bases outside the gene matches. The CDR3 DNA sequence: TGCGCCAGCAGCTTGAGGCGCAATCCAGGGGGCCCGAACGAGCAGTACTTC. The encoded protein is CASSLRRNPGGPNEQYF.

This rearrangement joins TRBV28 to TRBJ2-1, with D possibly TRBD2 on 6 matching bases. This CDR3 contains 15 residues. The germline V and J ends were trimmed by 5 bases and 2 bases, with 13 bases remaining between them. Germline-derived CDR1 and CDR2 are MDHEN and SYDVKM. The CDR3 sequence is CASSTKRATYNEQFF. As DNA, the CDR3 is TGTGCCAGCAGTACCAAGCGGGCAACCTACAATGAGCAGTTCTTC.

This chain connects TRBV5-6 to TRBJ2-7, with no clear D. Trimming left V 5 bases short and J 3 bases short, with 9 bases between. The CDR3 has 12 amino acids. Germline V lookup: CDR1 SGHDT, CDR2 YYEEEE. Here the CDR3 reads CASSDRLYEQYF. CDR3 coding DNA: TGTGCCAGCAGTGATCGACTCTACGAGCAGTACTTC. The variable domain in full, completed from reference TRBV5-6 and TRBJ2-7, reads DAGVTQSPTHLIKTRGQQVTLRCSPKSGHDTVSWYQQALGQGPQFIFQYYEEEERQRGNFPDRFSGHQFPNYSSELNVNALLLGDSALYLCASSDRLYEQYFGPGTRLTVT.

This clonotype has at least ten counts. The chain combines TRBV6-1 with TRBJ2-3; 12 nucleotides match TRBD2. Per the germline V gene, CDR1 is MNHNS and CDR2 is SASEGT. The CDR3 spans 15 residues. V lost 6 bases to trimming and J lost 2 bases; unmatched junction nucleotides: 3. The CDR3 region has the DNA TGTGCCAGCAGGCTAGCGGGGGGGCCCACAGATACGCAGTATTTT. Translating gives CASRLAGGPTDTQYF.

This clonotype has at least ten counts. The rearrangement links TRBV20-1 to TRBJ2-3; D uncertain. The germline V gene has CDR1 DFQATT and CDR2 SNEGSKA (reference sequence). The CDR3 contains 15 residues. Trimming left V 1 base short and J 4 bases short, with 15 bases between. The DNA of the CDR3 is TGCAGTGCTAGAGCTACTAACCGGAGTCCAGATACGCAGTATTTT. It specifies CSARATNRSPDTQYF.

This clonotype has ten or more counts. This rearrangement joins TRBV20-1 to TRBJ2-1; D remains unclear. The CDR3 sequence is 11 residues long. Per the germline V gene, CDR1 is DFQATT and CDR2 is SNEGSKA (reference sequence). V lost 3 bases and J 8 bases, leaving 8 bases between the germline ends. The CDR3 is CSARWRDEQFF. The CDR3 DNA sequence: TGCAGTGCTAGGTGGCGAGATGAGCAGTTCTTC.

This rearrangement joins TRBV29-1 to TRBJ1-1; the D is unclear. CDR1 SQVTM and CDR2 ANQGSEA come from the germline V gene. The CDR3 is 11 amino acids. Trimming cost V 4 bases and J 7 bases, with 10 bases left between them. Written as DNA, the CDR3 is TGCAGCGTTGTCCCCTTGGATGAAGCTTTCTTT. It encodes CSVVPLDEAFF.

This clonotype has a count of ten or more. One end of the junction is discordant with germline, which a read error may explain. The rearrangement uses TRBV5-1 and TRBJ2-1; D not resolved. CDR3 length equals 11 residues. Germline assignment: CDR1 SGHRS and CDR2 YFSETQ. The CDR3 bases are TGTGCCAGCAGCTTAGCCGGTGAGCAGTTCTTC. As protein: CASSLAGEQFF.

This clonotype was seen a few times. The V and J genes are TRBV12-3 or TRBV12-4 and TRBJ2-5, with a tentative D call TRBD2 (6 bases). V shed 5 bases and J shed 0 bases, with 19 bases lying between them. The CDR3 runs 17 residues. This chain's CDR3 is CASSLFGSGPYQETQYF. Written as DNA, the CDR3 is TGTGCCAGCAGTCTCTTTGGTAGCGGACCGTACCAAGAGACCCAGTACTTC.

This clonotype was recorded a few times. The genes are TRBV6-2 or TRBV6-3 and TRBJ2-5; maybe TRBD2 (6 bases). V lost 6 bases, J lost 4 bases, and 21 bases lay in between. The CDR3 runs to 16 residues. Germline V CDR1 and CDR2: MNHEY, SVGEGT. CDR3 residues: CASSPDGAGNGETQYF. CDR3 in DNA: TGTGCCAGCAGCCCCGATGGGGCGGGGAATGGAGAGACCCAGTACTTC.

V is TRBV20-1 and J is TRBJ2-2; unclear D gene. Trimming took off 8 bases at V and 4 bases at J, with 14 bases between the two ends. The length of the CDR3 is 13 residues. Germline CDR1 and CDR2: DFQATT and SNEGSKA (reference sequence). CDR3 sequence (DNA): TGCAGTTTGTTTGTGGATGGCACCGGGGAGCTGTTTTTT. Translated: CSLFVDGTGELFF.

The rearrangement joins TRBV5-4 to TRBJ2-4; D tentatively fits TRBD1 or TRBD2 (5 bases each). The CDR3 contains 16 residues. Germline assignment: CDR1 SGHNT and CDR2 YYREEE (reference sequence). V lost 0 bases and J 2 bases, leaving 12 bases between the germline ends. This chain's CDR3 is CASSLGGARTKNIQYF. The CDR3 DNA is TGTGCCAGCAGCTTGGGAGGGGCGCGAACCAAAAACATTCAGTACTTC.

This clonotype came up a few times. The CDR3 region is CASSQKGGTGYNEQFF. DNA of the CDR3: TGTGCCAGCAGCCAAAAGGGCGGGACAGGCTACAATGAGCAGTTCTTC. The J gene is TRBJ2-1, the V gene TRBV3-1; 8 nucleotides align to TRBD1. Germline values: CDR1 LGHDT, CDR2 YNNKEL (reference sequence). The V and J ends lost 2 bases and 3 bases, in that order; junction bases with no gene match: 6. The CDR3 is 16 amino acids.

V and J are TRBV12-5 and TRBJ2-1; 8 bases fit TRBD1. The germline V gene encodes CDR1 LGHNT and CDR2 FRNRAP. The CDR3 loop spans 15 amino acids. V lost 5 bases, J lost 3 bases, and 6 bases stayed unmatched. CDR3 protein: CASGLNRGDYNEQFF. CDR3 in DNA: TGTGCTAGTGGTCTGAACAGGGGGGACTACAATGAGCAGTTCTTC. The entire variable domain, with the rest obtained from reference TRBV12-5 and TRBJ2-1, is as follows: DARVTQTPRHKVTEMGQEVTMRCQPILGHNTVFWYRQTMMQGLELLAYFRNRAPLDDSGMPKDRFSAEMPDATLATLKIQPSEPRDSAVYFCASGLNRGDYNEQFFGPGTRLTVL.

The genes are TRBV5-1 and TRBJ2-1; the match to TRBD2 covers 10 bases. Germline loops: CDR1 SGHRS, CDR2 YFSETQ. The CDR3 runs 17 residues. The ends lost 0 bases at V and 4 bases at J; junction bases unmatched: 7. The DNA of the CDR3 is TGCGCCAGCAGCTTGGTTCTAGCGGGAGAGTCTTACAATGAGCAGTTCTTC. Translating it yields CASSLVLAGESYNEQFF. The entire variable domain, with the rest obtained from reference TRBV5-1 and TRBJ2-1, is as follows: KAGVTQTPRYLIKTRGQQVTLSCSPISGHRSVSWYQQTPGQGLQFLFEYFSETQRNKGNFPGRFSGRQFSNSRSEMNVSTLELGDSALYLCASSLVLAGESYNEQFFGPGTRLTVL.

This clonotype was observed at least ten times. The chain uses TRBV7-2 and TRBJ2-3, with D possibly being TRBD1 or TRBD2 (5 bases each). The CDR3 extends over 15 amino acids. Germline loops: CDR1 SGHTA, CDR2 FQGNSA. Trimming removed 5 bases from V and 2 bases from J, with 14 bases in between. CDR3 DNA sequence: TGTGCCAGCAGCCTCTTTGGGGGAATCACAGATACGCAGTATTTT. Amino acids: CASSLFGGITDTQYF.

In this sample, this clonotype turned up a few times. V and J are TRBV15 and TRBJ2-7; 12 bases are shared with TRBD2. The V gene end was trimmed by 1 base and the J gene end by 7 bases; junction bases not matched to a gene: 11. Germline CDR1 and CDR2: LNHNV and YYDKDF (reference sequence). This CDR3 has 17 residues. The CDR3 reads CATSRGGLAGPYVEQYF. In nucleotides, the CDR3 is TGTGCCACCAGCAGAGGCGGACTAGCGGGGCCCTACGTGGAGCAGTACTTC.

This clonotype was seen a handful of times. V is TRBV6-1 and J is TRBJ2-1; TRBD2 aligns across 11 bases. Germline V gene lookup returns CDR1 MNHNS and CDR2 SASEGT. This CDR3 region has 13 residues. After removal of 4 bases from V and 9 bases from J, the junction contained 2 bases not matched to a gene. CDR3 in amino acids: CASSGGLAVEQFF. In DNA, the CDR3 is TGTGCCAGCAGTGGGGGACTAGCGGTTGAGCAGTTCTTC.

The rearrangement joins TRBV7-2 to TRBJ2-1; D is possibly TRBD2 (5 bases). The V gene's germline CDR1 is SGHTA and CDR2 FQGNSA. The CDR3 loop spans 16 amino acids. V lost 6 bases to trimming and J lost 5 bases, with 20 bases between them. CDR3 residues: CASRPTRLEAHNEQFF. In DNA, the CDR3 is TGTGCCAGCAGACCCACCCGCCTGGAGGCGCACAATGAGCAGTTCTTC.

This clonotype has a handful of counts. This chain joins TRBV7-9 and TRBJ2-7; 7 positions agree with TRBD1. The CDR3 loop spans 14 amino acids. Trimming cost V 1 base and J 5 bases; bases outside gene matches: 5. The germline V gene has CDR1 SEHNR and CDR2 FQNEAQ (reference sequence). The CDR3 sequence is CASSLGTGDHEQYF. The DNA for the CDR3 is TGTGCCAGCAGCTTAGGAACAGGGGACCACGAGCAGTACTTC. The whole variable domain, filled in from reference TRBV7-9 and TRBJ2-7, reads DTGVSQNPRHKITKRGQNVTFRCDPISEHNRLYWYRQTLGQGPEFLTYFQNEAQLEKSRLLSDRFSAERPKGSFSTLEIQRTEQGDSAMYLCASSLGTGDHEQYFGPGTRLTVT.

The V call is TRBV11-2, the J call TRBJ2-2; 10 bases are shared with TRBD2. CDR1 is SGHAT and CDR2 is FQNNGV in the germline V gene. Trimming cost V 5 bases and J 6 bases; bases outside gene matches: 9. CDR3 length: 16 amino acids. CDR3 sequence reads: CASSVSSGRKAGELFF. The CDR3 DNA follows: TGTGCCAGCAGCGTATCTAGCGGGAGAAAGGCCGGGGAGCTGTTTTTT.

This clonotype was picked up a small number of times. The chain couples TRBV7-8 to TRBJ2-3; possibly TRBD1 or TRBD2 for D (5 bases each). Germline V lookup: CDR1 SGHVS, CDR2 FQNEAQ. CDR3 length: 17 amino acids. V was clipped by 4 bases and J by 3 bases, with 20 bases between them. The CDR3 nucleotides read TGTGCCAGCAGCTCGATTGGGACCGGTTATCTTACAGATACGCAGTATTTT. Encoded protein: CASSSIGTGYLTDTQYF.

V gene TRBV7-3 combines with J gene TRBJ2-1, with 10 bases that match TRBD2. V lost 4 bases and J lost 10; bases outside the gene matches: 13. The CDR3 is 16 amino acids. Germline lookup yields CDR1 SGHTA and CDR2 FQGTGA. In DNA, the CDR3 is TGTGCCAGCAGCTCCTCTAGCGGGGGCTATACAATGGAGCAGTTCTTC. It translates to CASSSSSGGYTMEQFF.